This T cell receptor (beta chain) came from a study of T cell changes during pregnancy in multiple sclerosis. Method: immunoSEQ multiplex PCR; TCRdb's copy keeps in-frame clones and lacks some. The sample lists tens of thousands of clones; more than 85% were seen once. Deletions cut 2 bases from V and 4 bases from J, with 17 bases between. Germline lookup yields CDR1 MNHEY and CDR2 SMNVEV (reference sequence). The CDR3 runs 16 residues. The sample in question was peripheral blood, obtained after pregnancy. The chain uses TRBV27 and TRBJ1-2; no definite D call. This receptor was taken from a female donor with multiple sclerosis, enrolled in a pregnancy study. In DNA, the CDR3 is TGTGCCAGCAGTTTACTCCCCCGGGAAGGAGGCTATGGCTACACCTTC. It encodes CASSLLPREGGYGYTF.